The rows below give T cell receptor beta chains drawn from one sample of a study of post-analysis software for immune sequencing data. MiXCR, run by TCRdb on the PCR reads, gives a single entry per CDR3 protein. The sample has approximately 730,000 distinct CDR3 sequences, about 32% seen once. Sequencing was done on a sample of blood. These receptors were taken from a girl between 5 and 17 years old with multiple sclerosis. The CDR3 runs from the conserved cysteine through the conserved F or W. Each record gives: V gene, CDR3 length, clone size, J gene, D gene, CDR3 protein, CDR3 DNA. The D gene is left open where the match is weak. Where a row states a size, it is once, few, many or the class of an expanded clone; other rows omit it.

>TRBV20-1|13|NA|TRBJ2-5|NA
CARGGSYQETQYF
TGCGCCAGGGGCGGGAGCTATCAAGAGACCCAGTACTTC
>TRBV9|16|NA|TRBJ2-5|TRBD2
CANSAGASGVQETQYF
TGTGCCAACAGCGCCGGGGCTAGCGGGGTCCAAGAGACCCAGTACTTC
>TRBV27|16|few|TRBJ1-1|NA
CASTALGGSWNTEAFF
TGTGCCAGCACCGCACTAGGGGGGTCATGGAACACTGAAGCTTTCTTT
>TRBV18|15|NA|TRBJ1-4|NA
CASSASAQGAEKLFF
TGTGCCAGCTCAGCCTCGGCACAGGGAGCTGAAAAACTGTTTTTT
>TRBV7-2|13|few|TRBJ2-7|NA
CASSLATGREEYF
TGTGCCAGCAGCTTAGCGACAGGGAGGGAGGAGTACTTC
>TRBV5-1|14|NA|TRBJ1-2|NA
CASSLELLGDGYTF
TGCGCCAGCAGCTTGGAGCTGTTGGGTGATGGCTACACCTTC
>TRBV25-1|15|few|TRBJ2-5|TRBD2
CASSEYAGTSGKQYF
TGTGCCAGCAGTGAATACGCGGGGACTAGCGGAAAGCAGTACTTC
>TRBV20-1|16|NA|TRBJ2-3|NA
CSARENRALATDTQYF
TGCAGTGCTAGAGAGAATCGGGCCCTAGCGACAGATACGCAGTATTTT
>TRBV5-1|16|few|TRBJ2-5|NA
CASSFFLRDTQETQYF
TGCGCCAGCAGCTTCTTCTTAAGGGATACACAAGAGACCCAGTACTTC
>TRBV19|12|NA|TRBJ2-3|NA
CASTRGLALPYF
TGTGCCAGTACCAGAGGACTGGCTCTCCCGTATTTT
>TRBV5-1|14|NA|TRBJ2-5|NA
CASSLDPREETQYF
TGCGCCAGCAGCTTGGACCCTCGAGAGGAGACCCAGTACTTC
>TRBV7-2|15|NA|TRBJ1-6|TRBD1
CASSSSTGAYSPLHF
TGTGCCAGCAGCTCCTCGACAGGGGCTTATTCACCCCTCCACTTT
>TRBV7-2|17|NA|TRBJ2-5|TRBD2
CASSLAAAGGSQETQYF
TGTGCCAGCAGCTTAGCGGCAGCGGGAGGAAGCCAAGAGACCCAGTACTTC
>TRBV9|16|NA|TRBJ2-1|TRBD2
CASSVGGGRALDEQFF
TGTGCCAGCAGCGTAGGAGGCGGGAGGGCCCTGGATGAGCAGTTCTTC
>TRBV10-3|15|NA|TRBJ1-5|TRBD1
CAISEADRGDQPQHF
TGTGCCATCAGTGAGGCGGACAGGGGGGATCAGCCCCAGCATTTT
>TRBV20-1|14|NA|TRBJ2-1|TRBD2
CSARRSGRANEQFF
TGCAGTGCTAGACGTAGCGGGAGGGCCAATGAGCAGTTCTTC
>TRBV20-1|14|NA|TRBJ2-7|NA
CSATGQFDSYEQYF
TGCAGTGCTACAGGACAGTTTGACTCCTACGAGCAGTACTTC
>TRBV10-3|16|NA|TRBJ1-1|NA
CAISVGNRGQNTEAFF
TGTGCCATCAGTGTTGGTAACAGAGGACAAAACACTGAAGCTTTCTTT
>TRBV20-1|14|NA|TRBJ2-5|NA
CSARDMGKQETQYF
TGCAGTGCTAGAGATATGGGGAAGCAAGAGACCCAGTACTTC
>TRBV20-1|14|NA|TRBJ2-7|TRBD2
CSASPGLRADEQYF
TGCAGTGCTTCTCCGGGACTACGGGCTGACGAGCAGTACTTC
>TRBV5-1|15|NA|TRBJ2-5|NA
CASSLEILNQETQYF
TGCGCCAGCAGCTTGGAAATACTCAATCAAGAGACCCAGTACTTC
>TRBV28|14|NA|TRBJ2-7|NA
CASSFRVRSYEQYF
TGTGCCAGCAGTTTTCGGGTCAGAAGCTACGAGCAGTACTTC
>TRBV3-1|17|NA|TRBJ2-6|NA
CASSRSEGVAGANVLTF
TGTGCCAGCAGCCGATCAGAGGGGGTGGCTGGGGCCAACGTCCTGACTTTC
>TRBV16|17|NA|TRBJ2-6|NA
CASSRLVGQSGANVLTF
TGTGCCAGCAGCCGTCTAGTGGGTCAATCGGGGGCCAACGTCCTGACTTTC
>TRBV29-1|13|many|TRBJ2-7|NA
CSAGGGKKYEQYF
TGCAGTGCCGGAGGGGGGAAAAAATACGAGCAGTACTTC
>TRBV4-2|12|many|TRBJ2-3|NA
CASSRNTDTQYF
TGTGCCAGCAGCCGTAACACAGATACGCAGTATTTT
>TRBV28|14|NA|TRBJ2-7|NA
CASSFRDGSYEQYF
TGTGCCAGCAGTTTTCGGGACGGTTCCTACGAGCAGTACTTC
>TRBV5-1|15|many|TRBJ1-2|TRBD1
CASSSDPGGGGGYTF
TGCGCCAGCAGCTCCGACCCAGGGGGCGGCGGTGGCTACACCTTC
>TRBV29-1|13|many|TRBJ2-5|NA
CSSAGRLQETQYF
TGCAGCTCCGCAGGACGGCTCCAAGAGACCCAGTACTTC
>TRBV5-1|16|few|TRBJ2-3|NA
CAGSPRYQLGADTQYF
TGCGCCGGCAGCCCGCGCTACCAATTGGGCGCAGATACGCAGTATTTT
>TRBV5-1|14|few|TRBJ2-5|NA
CASSLYGNPGTQYF
TGCGCCAGCAGCTTGTATGGAAACCCGGGGACCCAGTACTTC
>TRBV9|14|few|TRBJ2-1|NA
CASSPRSGTYEQFF
TGTGCCAGCAGCCCTAGATCAGGCACCTATGAGCAGTTCTTC
>TRBV11-2|15|many|TRBJ2-7|TRBD2
CASSLDVAGGYEQYF
TGTGCCAGCAGCTTAGATGTAGCGGGAGGGTACGAGCAGTACTTC
>TRBV2|10|few|TRBJ2-5|NA
CASRGRTQYF
TGTGCCAGCAGGGGGAGAACCCAGTACTTC
>TRBV5-6|16|few|TRBJ2-7|NA
CASSLAAGGKGYEQYF
TGTGCCAGCAGCTTGGCCGCGGGCGGAAAAGGCTACGAGCAGTACTTC
>TRBV20-1|14|NA|TRBJ1-1|NA
CSARLGAGWTEAFF
TGCAGTGCTAGGCTCGGGGCAGGGTGGACTGAAGCTTTCTTT
>TRBV29-1|11|NA|TRBJ2-2|NA
CSVGLAGELFF
TGCAGCGTTGGGCTAGCGGGGGAGCTGTTTTTT
>TRBV5-1|16|NA|TRBJ2-5|TRBD2
CASSRSGAAPQETQYF
TGCGCCAGCAGCCGTAGCGGGGCCGCGCCTCAAGAGACCCAGTACTTC
>TRBV27|13|NA|TRBJ1-1|NA
CVSRVGKNTEAFF
TGTGTCAGCAGAGTAGGTAAGAACACTGAAGCTTTCTTT
>TRBV14|14|few|TRBJ2-7|NA
CASSVARAAYEQYF
TGTGCCAGCAGCGTGGCTCGGGCGGCGTACGAGCAGTACTTC
>TRBV28|15|NA|TRBJ1-1|NA
CASSLFRQPNTEAFF
TGTGCCAGCAGTTTATTCAGACAACCTAACACTGAAGCTTTCTTT
>TRBV29-1|14|NA|TRBJ1-1|NA
CTYKATGMNTEAFF
TGCACCTACAAGGCAACAGGCATGAACACTGAAGCTTTCTTT
>TRBV19|14|NA|TRBJ1-5|NA
CASSSLFSNQPQHF
TGTGCCAGTAGTAGTCTCTTTAGCAATCAGCCCCAGCATTTT
>TRBV5-1|18|NA|TRBJ2-6|NA
CASSQDIAVSSGANVLTF
TGCGCCAGCAGCCAAGATATAGCTGTAAGCTCTGGGGCCAACGTCCTGACTTTC
>TRBV5-1|16|NA|TRBJ2-1|TRBD1
CASSVTGTALYNEQFF
TGCGCCAGCAGCGTAACCGGGACAGCCTTATACAATGAGCAGTTCTTC
>TRBV7-2|17|NA|TRBJ2-1|TRBD2
CASSSPFGAGMYNEQFF
TGTGCCAGCAGCTCCCCCTTCGGAGCGGGGATGTACAATGAGCAGTTCTTC
>TRBV24-1|13|NA|TRBJ2-5|NA
CATSDSHQGTQYF
TGTGCCACCAGTGATAGTCACCAGGGGACCCAGTACTTC
>TRBV7-2|16|NA|TRBJ2-1|NA
CASSLSASYSYNEQFF
TGTGCCAGCAGCTTAAGTGCTTCCTACTCCTACAATGAGCAGTTCTTC
>TRBV3-1|14|NA|TRBJ2-3|NA
CASSQDVWGDTRYF
TGTGCCAGCAGCCAAGATGTCTGGGGTGATACGCGGTATTTT
>TRBV9|13|NA|TRBJ2-7|NA
CASSRDPGYEQYF
TGTGCCAGCAGCCGGGACCCTGGGTACGAGCAGTACTTC